This TCR beta chain was profiled in a study of blood T cell repertoires in COVID-19. For the study at large: Samples representing acute and convalescent COVID-19 were sourced from the United States, Italy and Spain.

Authors' processing steps: Amplification of reference gene primers was used by the study to estimate nucleated cell counts. This table comes from immunoSEQ multiplex PCR, and its TCRdb copy is limited to in-frame clones, with some not included. The D gene and trimming were derived from the DNA, and the V and J assignments and clone size from that table. The table records some 96,000 clones, roughly 80% of them present only once. The sample comprised peripheral blood. This receptor was taken from a man aged 50 to 60 with active or convalescent COVID-19.

The CDR3 is CASIPGGTLIYNEQFF. DNA for the CDR3: TGTGCCAGCATCCCAGGGGGGACACTTATTTACAATGAGCAGTTCTTC. V and J are TRBV28 and TRBJ2-1; a weak D match, TRBD1 (7 bases). Germline V lookup: CDR1 MDHEN, CDR2 SYDVKM. The CDR3 consists of 16 residues. V lost 7 bases and J 4 bases, leaving 20 bases between the germline ends.